These 23 T cell receptor beta chains share one sample of origin, sequenced in a study of PD-1 blockade in classical Hodgkin lymphoma. Time point: newly diagnosed, previously untreated cHL patient sample. Purification of CD4+ T cells from thawed PBMCs was achieved by magnetic negative selection. The repertoire was sequenced with immunoSEQ multiplex PCR; TCRdb's copy has only in-frame clones and lacks some. Among under 40,000 clones listed, approximately 90% were seen once. Sequenced material: CD4+ T cells from blood. These receptors were obtained from a human donor with classical Hodgkin lymphoma.

This clone was detected a few times. The same CDR3 also results from other DNA sequences found in this sample. V and J are TRBV11-2 and TRBJ2-7; tentatively, D is TRBD1 (5 bases). CDR3 length equals 13 residues. Trimming pared 0 bases from V and 5 bases from J, leaving 8 bases between. Germline V gene data show CDR1 as SGHAT and CDR2 as FQNNGV. This chain's CDR3 is CASSLDRTHEQYV. The CDR3 coding sequence is TGTGCCAGCAGCTTAGATCGGACACACGAGCAGTACGTC.

The V call is TRBV28, the J call TRBJ1-1; D perhaps matches TRBD1 (6 bases). Trimming pared 6 bases from V and 0 bases from J, leaving 20 bases between. The CDR3 loop spans 17 amino acids. CDR1 MDHEN and CDR2 SYDVKM come from the germline V gene. DNA for the CDR3: TGTGCCAGCAGGTCAGTATTGATGGGGGCGATGAACACTGAAGCTTTCTTT. Translated, it gives CASRSVLMGAMNTEAFF.

On this clone itself: At one end the junction does not follow the germline gene, possibly because of a read error. The chain couples TRBV5-1 to TRBJ1-2, with D uncertain. The CDR3 is 11 residues long. Per germline, CDR1 SGHRS and CDR2 YFSETQ. CDR3 sequence: CASRLDGGYTF. CDR3 nucleotide sequence: TGCGCCAGCCGCTTGGACGGTGGCTACACCTTC.

The J gene is TRBJ2-7, the V gene TRBV29-1; 7 positions agree with TRBD1. V was clipped by 7 bases and J by 4 bases; unmatched bases: 16. Germline values: CDR1 SQVTM, CDR2 ANQGSEA. This CDR3 contains 15 residues. The CDR3, as DNA: TGCAGCGCTCAGAAAGGGACAGAGCCCGTGTACGAGCAGTACTTC. Its protein is CSAQKGTEPVYEQYF.

The rearrangement uses TRBV4-1 and TRBJ2-4; 9 nucleotides match TRBD1. CDR3 length: 18 amino acids. The V and J ends lost 3 bases and 1 base, in that order; junction bases with no gene match: 10. CDR1 MGHRA and CDR2 YSYEKL come from the germline V gene. The CDR3 loop reads CASSHRQGGNEAKNIQYF. CDR3 nucleotide sequence: TGCGCCAGCAGCCATAGACAGGGGGGTAATGAGGCCAAAAACATTCAGTACTTC.

This clone was picked up a small number of times. CDR3 loop: CASSFRTGPGGYTF. The CDR3 DNA follows: TGTGCCAGCAGCTTCAGGACGGGACCGGGAGGCTACACCTTC. J is TRBJ1-2 and V is TRBV5-4, with a tentative D call TRBD1 (5 bases). CDR3 size: 14 residues. Germline V gene lookup returns CDR1 SGHNT and CDR2 YYREEE (reference sequence). V lost 2 bases to trimming and J lost 8 bases, with 16 bases between them.

The chain couples TRBV29-1 to TRBJ2-5; 9 bases map to TRBD1. With 6 bases clipped from V and 2 bases from J, the junction kept 7 bases outside the gene matches. The CDR3 is made up of 14 amino acids. The V gene's germline CDR1 is SQVTM and CDR2 ANQGSEA. The CDR3 here is CSVALGTGQETQYF. CDR3 coding DNA: TGCAGCGTGGCCTTGGGGACAGGGCAAGAGACCCAGTACTTC.

The genes are TRBV21-1 and TRBJ2-4; TRBD1 reflects the table's D call only, with no check against the DNA. TRBV21-1 is assigned pseudogene status. The CDR3 extends over 15 amino acids. CDR3 loop: CASSNTPNRGNIQYF. As DNA, the CDR3 is TGTGCCAGCAGCAACACCCCGAACAGGGGAAACATTCAGTACTTC.

The rearrangement uses TRBV29-1 and TRBJ1-2; unclear D gene. In germline, CDR1 is SQVTM, CDR2 ANQGSEA. V shed 0 bases and J shed 2 bases, with 7 bases lying between them. The CDR3 runs to 13 residues. In DNA, the CDR3 is TGCAGCGTTGAAGATCGGCAGAACTATGGCTACACCTTC. Its protein product is CSVEDRQNYGYTF.

CDR3 protein: CASSKNRGSTDTQYF. The CDR3 region has the DNA TGTGCCAGCAGTAAGAACAGGGGCAGCACAGATACGCAGTATTTT. The V and J genes are TRBV6-1 and TRBJ2-3; 7 nucleotides align to TRBD1. This CDR3 spans 15 amino acids. The junction had 5 bases not matched to a gene; V was cut back by 5 bases and J by 0 bases. From germline, CDR1 is MNHNS and CDR2 SASEGT.

V and J are TRBV28 and TRBJ2-7; a weak D match, TRBD1 (7 bases). The CDR3 consists of 13 residues. In germline, CDR1 is MDHEN, CDR2 SYDVKM. The V and J ends lost 6 bases and 3 bases respectively, with 12 bases between them. Here the CDR3 reads CASRPGGLYEQYF. DNA for the CDR3: TGTGCCAGCAGACCAGGGGGGCTCTACGAGCAGTACTTC.

The chain uses TRBV18 and TRBJ1-5; TRBD1 aligns across 7 bases. Germline V gene sequence: CDR1 KGHSH, CDR2 LQKENI. This CDR3 is 14 amino acids long. The ends lost 5 bases at V and 3 bases at J; junction bases unmatched: 4. CDR3 in DNA: TGTGCCAGCTCATCCGGGACAGACAATCAGCCCCAGCATTTT. It is translated as CASSSGTDNQPQHF.

V and J are TRBV6-1 and TRBJ1-5; no clear D gene. CDR3 length: 12 amino acids. Germline assignment: CDR1 MNHNS and CDR2 SASEGT. V was pared by 11 bases and J by 9 bases, with 17 bases between. As DNA, the CDR3 is TGTGCCCGTCCCAGAGGCGCGAGGCCCCAGCATTTT. It is translated as CARPRGARPQHF.

The chain couples TRBV30 to TRBJ2-1; tentative D call: TRBD2 (5 bases). Looked up from germline, CDR1 is GTSNPN and CDR2 is SVGIG (reference sequence). Trimming left V 2 bases short and J 2 bases short, with 19 bases between. The CDR3 is made up of 17 amino acids. The CDR3 sequence is CAWSPLLGSLTYNEQFF. In DNA form, the CDR3 reads TGTGCCTGGAGTCCACTCTTGGGGAGTCTCACCTACAATGAGCAGTTCTTC.

The gene calls are TRBV29-1 and TRBJ2-7, with 7 positions matching TRBD2. After removal of 3 bases from V and 0 bases from J, the junction contained 8 bases not matched to a gene. This CDR3 spans 15 amino acids. The germline V gene has CDR1 SQVTM and CDR2 ANQGSEA. CDR3 DNA sequence: TGCAGCGTTGAGGGTCCGCGGGGGAGCTCCTACGAGCAGTACTTC. Translated, it gives CSVEGPRGSSYEQYF.

This clone showed up just a few times. As DNA, the CDR3 is TGTGCCAGCAGCCAGGGCCGGGGGCCGAGCTCTGGAAACACCATATATTTT. Amino acid sequence: CASSQGRGPSSGNTIYF. V and J are TRBV11-2 and TRBJ1-3, with D perhaps TRBD1 (6 bases). Looked up from germline, CDR1 is SGHAT and CDR2 is FQNNGV. The CDR3 runs 17 residues. Trimming stripped 5 bases from V and 0 bases from J, with 17 bases between.

V and J are TRBV9 and TRBJ2-3; no reliable D call. Germline CDR1 is SGDLS and CDR2 is YYNGEE. V was shortened by 4 bases and J by 5 bases, with 8 bases between the two germline ends. The length of the CDR3 is 12 residues. The CDR3 region is CASSPRLDTQYF. CDR3 nucleotides: TGTGCCAGCAGCCCCCGGCTAGATACGCAGTATTTT.

The rearrangement joins TRBV7-9 to TRBJ2-3; 12 bases are shared with TRBD1. V lost 5 bases, J lost 3 bases, and 6 bases stayed unmatched. Germline V gene lookup returns CDR1 SEHNR and CDR2 FQNEAQ (reference sequence). The CDR3 is made up of 16 amino acids. The CDR3 sequence: CASSLGDRGHTDTQYF. In DNA, the CDR3 is TGTGCCAGCAGCCTAGGGGACAGGGGGCATACAGATACGCAGTATTTT.

The chain has TRBV5-1 and TRBJ2-3; TRBD1 matches 8 bases. The V segment lost 3 bases and the J segment 5 bases; nucleotides outside the gene matches: 8. CDR1 is SGHRS and CDR2 is YFSETQ in the germline V gene. The CDR3 contains 15 residues. The CDR3 bases are TGCGCCAGCAGCTCCGTCGGGACAGGTGGAGATACGCAGTATTTT. It yields the protein CASSSVGTGGDTQYF.

This rearrangement joins TRBV5-5 to TRBJ2-5, with a tentative D call TRBD2 (5 bases). The CDR3 covers 16 residues. Germline V gene lookup returns CDR1 SGHKS and CDR2 YYEKEE (reference sequence). The V end was cut by 0 bases, the J end by 2 bases, with 14 bases between. The CDR3 here is CASSLAGGQIQETQYF. Written as DNA, the CDR3 is TGTGCCAGCAGCTTGGCAGGCGGGCAGATTCAAGAGACCCAGTACTTC.

This clone appeared a few times. The chain joins TRBV28 to TRBJ1-2, with 7 bases matching TRBD1. CDR3 length equals 13 residues. Trimming at V came to 5 bases and at J to 7 bases, leaving 7 bases not matched to a gene. Per the germline V gene, CDR1 is MDHEN and CDR2 is SYDVKM. The CDR3 bases are TGTGCCAGCAGTGGTGGGACAGCTCCTGGCTACACCTTC. Its translation is CASSGGTAPGYTF.

The rearrangement links TRBV2 to TRBJ1-5; TRBD1 might be the D (6 bases). Germline CDR1 is SNHLY and CDR2 is FYNNEI. The CDR3 runs to 15 residues. Trimming cost V 7 bases and J 3 bases, with 16 bases left between them. CDR3 coding DNA: TGTGCCAGCACCTCGACACGGGGGCTCAATCAGCCCCAGCATTTT. Protein sequence: CASTSTRGLNQPQHF.

V is TRBV9 and J is TRBJ1-1; D gene ambiguous. The length of the CDR3 is 13 residues. V lost 4 bases and J lost 1, with 8 bases in between. The germline CDR1 and CDR2 sequences are SGDLS and YYNGEE. CDR3 in amino acids: CASSRTANTEAFF. CDR3 DNA: TGTGCCAGCAGCAGAACAGCGAACACTGAAGCTTTCTTT.